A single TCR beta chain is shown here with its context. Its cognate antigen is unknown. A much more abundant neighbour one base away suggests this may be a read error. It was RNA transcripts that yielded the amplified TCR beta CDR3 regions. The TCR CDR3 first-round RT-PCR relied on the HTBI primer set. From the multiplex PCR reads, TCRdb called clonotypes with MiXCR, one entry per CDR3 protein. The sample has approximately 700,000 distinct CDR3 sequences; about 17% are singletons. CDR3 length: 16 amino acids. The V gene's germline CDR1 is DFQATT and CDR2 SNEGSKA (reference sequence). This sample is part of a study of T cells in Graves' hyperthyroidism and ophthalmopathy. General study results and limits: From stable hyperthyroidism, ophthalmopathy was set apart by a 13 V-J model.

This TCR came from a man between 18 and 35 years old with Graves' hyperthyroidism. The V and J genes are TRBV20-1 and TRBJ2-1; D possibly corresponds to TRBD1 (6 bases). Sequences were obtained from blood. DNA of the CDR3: TGCAGTGCTAGATCTTACAGGGAATTGGACCACAATGGGCAGTTCTTC. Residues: CSARSYRELDHNGQFF.